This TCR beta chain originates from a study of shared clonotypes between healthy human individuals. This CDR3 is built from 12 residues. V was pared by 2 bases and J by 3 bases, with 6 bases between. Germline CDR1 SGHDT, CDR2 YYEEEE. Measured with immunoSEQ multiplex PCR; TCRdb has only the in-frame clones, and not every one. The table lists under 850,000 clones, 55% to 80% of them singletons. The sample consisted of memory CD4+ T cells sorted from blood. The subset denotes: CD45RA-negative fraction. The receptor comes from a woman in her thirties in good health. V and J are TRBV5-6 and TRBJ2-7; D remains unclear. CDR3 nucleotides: TGTGCCAGCAGCTTCTGGGGCTACGAGCAGTACTTC. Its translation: CASSFWGYEQYF.